The present TCR beta chain was sequenced within a study of T cell repertoires in cytomegalovirus infection. In the study overall: Signatures in public TCR beta sequences pointed to both CMV infection and matching HLA type. Study outcomes and limitations: Cumulative public TCR beta family frequency identified CMV carriers with the relevant HLA. The ex vivo response showed dominance by HLA-C-restricted CMV-specific TCR beta clonotypes.

TCRdb reanalysed the reads using MiXCR and keeps one entry per CDR3 protein. The sample includes approximately 490,000 distinct CDR3 sequences, roughly 12% of them seen just once. This clonotype was counted at least ten times. Its antigen is unidentified. Material: PBMCs. The TCR was taken from a human donor in good health (CMV status not recorded). Some clones in this sample may be carry-over from other donors' samples.

The CDR3 spells CASSPGASYLYYEQYF. The CDR3 DNA sequence: TGTGCCAGTAGTCCGGGAGCCAGCTATCTATACTACGAGCAGTACTTC. This rearrangement joins TRBV19 to TRBJ2-7; perhaps TRBD2 as D (6 bases). In germline, CDR1 is LNHDA, CDR2 SQIVND (reference sequence). The ends were cut back, 5 bases at V and 3 bases at J, with 20 bases in the middle. There are 16 residues in the CDR3.